This T cell receptor beta chain was identified in a study of OX40 agonist ivuxolimab in advanced cancers. Study findings and constraints: Nonresponders included some who also had low normalized T-cell clonal expansion. Expanded clones tended on average to be more numerous among CD8+ T cells than CD4+.

The data were produced by immunoSEQ multiplex PCR, yet TCRdb's version contains in-frame clones alone and is incomplete. The sample carries around 24,000 clones, 85% recorded once. Blood sampling took place at baseline, cycle 4 day 1, and cycle 7 day 1. Note on this clone: The target antigen is unknown.

The CDR3 sequence is 14 residues long. Germline CDR1 is SGHVS and CDR2 is FQNEAQ. The V gene lost 6 bases and the J gene lost 4 bases, with 15 bases spanning the gap. This material consisted of CD4+ or CD8+ T cells sorted from blood, taken in a trial of the OX40 agonist ivuxolimab. The receptor was isolated from an adult with an advanced solid tumor such as melanoma, head and neck, liver or kidney cancer. The rearrangement uses TRBV7-8 and TRBJ1-1; maybe TRBD1 (5 bases). CDR3 protein: CASSYGRGGTEAFF. The CDR3 region has the DNA TGTGCCAGCAGTTATGGGAGGGGAGGCACTGAAGCTTTCTTT.